There are many counts of the clone carrying this T cell receptor (beta chain). Its specificity is not known. One entry per CDR3 protein results from TCRdb running MiXCR on the PCR reads. There are approximately 590,000 distinct CDR3 sequences in the sample; around 25% occur only once, and 0.78% lies in the top ten. This entry comes from a study of molecular identifiers for immune sequencing clone quantification. The study, taken as a whole, reports: Clones above 20 RNA copies contained over 97% of effector molecules but under 1% of naive ones.

Sequencing libraries of naive CD8 cells derived from around 20,000 to 990,000 sorted cells with 10%, 30% or 50% RNA. In the sort, naive CD8 T cells were defined as CD8+CD4-CCR7+CD45RA+. This CDR3 contains 17 residues. CDR1 is PRHDT and CDR2 is FYEKMQ in the germline V gene (reference sequence). The junction had 12 bases not matched to a gene; V was cut back by 5 bases and J by 3 bases. The chain combines TRBV13 with TRBJ2-3, with 9 positions matching TRBD2. This receptor was obtained from a human donor in good health. Some libraries in this study had Jurkat cell RNA spiked in. The specimen was naive CD8+ T cells from blood, with Jurkat cell RNA spiked in. Indicated subset: FACS-sorted CD8+CD4-CCR7+CD45RA+ naive T cells. CDR3 residues: CASSILAGTSKTDTQYF. For the CDR3, the DNA is TGTGCCAGCAGCATACTCGCCGGGACTAGCAAAACAGATACGCAGTATTTT.